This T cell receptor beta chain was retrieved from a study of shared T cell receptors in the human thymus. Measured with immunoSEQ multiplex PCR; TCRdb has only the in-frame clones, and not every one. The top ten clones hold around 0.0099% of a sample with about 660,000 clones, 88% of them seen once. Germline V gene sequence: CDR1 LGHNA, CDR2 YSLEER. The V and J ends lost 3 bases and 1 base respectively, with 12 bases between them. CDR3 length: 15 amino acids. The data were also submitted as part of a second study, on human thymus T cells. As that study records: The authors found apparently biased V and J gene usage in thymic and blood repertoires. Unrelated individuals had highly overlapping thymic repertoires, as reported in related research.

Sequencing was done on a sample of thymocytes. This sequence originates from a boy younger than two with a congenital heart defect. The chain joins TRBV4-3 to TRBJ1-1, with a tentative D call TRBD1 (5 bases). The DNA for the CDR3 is TGCGCCAGCAGCCAGGAGACAGCCAGGAACACTGAAGCTTTCTTT. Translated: CASSQETARNTEAFF.